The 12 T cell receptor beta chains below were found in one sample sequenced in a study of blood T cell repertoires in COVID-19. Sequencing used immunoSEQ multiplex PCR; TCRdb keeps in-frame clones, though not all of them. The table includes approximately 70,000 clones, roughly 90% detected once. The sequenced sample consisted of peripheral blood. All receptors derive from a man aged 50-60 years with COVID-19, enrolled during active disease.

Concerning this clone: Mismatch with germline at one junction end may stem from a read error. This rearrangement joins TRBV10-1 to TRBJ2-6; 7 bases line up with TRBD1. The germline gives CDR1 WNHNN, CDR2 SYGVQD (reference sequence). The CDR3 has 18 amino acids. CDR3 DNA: TGCGCCAGCAGGGAGTGGGACAGCGCACACTCTGGGGCCAACGTCCTGACTTTC. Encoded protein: CASREWDSAHSGANVLTF.

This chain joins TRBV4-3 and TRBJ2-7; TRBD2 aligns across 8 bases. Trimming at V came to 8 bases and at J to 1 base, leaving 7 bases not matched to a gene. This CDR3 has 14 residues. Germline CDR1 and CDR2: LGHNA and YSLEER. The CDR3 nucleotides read TGCGCCAGCGCCCCGGGACTAGGGTCCTACGAGCAGTACTTC. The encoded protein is CASAPGLGSYEQYF.

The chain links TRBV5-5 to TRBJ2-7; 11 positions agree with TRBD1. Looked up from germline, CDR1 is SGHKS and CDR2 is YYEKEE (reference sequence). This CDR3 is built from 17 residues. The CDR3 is CASSLANRGQGVHEQYV. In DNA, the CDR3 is TGTGCCAGCAGCTTGGCCAATAGGGGACAGGGGGTCCACGAGCAGTATGTC.

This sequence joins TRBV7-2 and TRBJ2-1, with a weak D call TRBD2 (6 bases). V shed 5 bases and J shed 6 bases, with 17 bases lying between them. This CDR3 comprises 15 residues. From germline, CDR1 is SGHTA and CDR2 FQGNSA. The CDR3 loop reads CASSPIGTSTNEQFF. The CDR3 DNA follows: TGTGCCAGCAGCCCCATAGGGACTTCTACCAATGAGCAGTTCTTC.

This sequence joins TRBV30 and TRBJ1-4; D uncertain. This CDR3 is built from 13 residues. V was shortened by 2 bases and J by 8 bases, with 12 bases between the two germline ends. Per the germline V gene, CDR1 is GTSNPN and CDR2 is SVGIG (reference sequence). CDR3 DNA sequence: TGTGCCTGGAGTCCAAACTCTCAAGAAAAACTGTTTTTT. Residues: CAWSPNSQEKLFF. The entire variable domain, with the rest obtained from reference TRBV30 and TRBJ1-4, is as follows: SQTIHQWPATLVQPVGSPLSLECTVEGTSNPNLYWYRQAAGRGLQLLFYSVGIGQISSEVPQNLSASRPQDRQFILSSKKLLLSDSGFYLCAWSPNSQEKLFFGSGTQLSVL.

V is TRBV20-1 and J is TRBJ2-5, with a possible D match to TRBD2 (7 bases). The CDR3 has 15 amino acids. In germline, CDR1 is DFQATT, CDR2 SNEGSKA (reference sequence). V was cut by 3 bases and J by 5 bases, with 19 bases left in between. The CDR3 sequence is CSASRCGRGGETQYF. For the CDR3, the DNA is TGCAGTGCTAGTAGGTGCGGGAGAGGGGGGGAGACCCAGTACTTC.

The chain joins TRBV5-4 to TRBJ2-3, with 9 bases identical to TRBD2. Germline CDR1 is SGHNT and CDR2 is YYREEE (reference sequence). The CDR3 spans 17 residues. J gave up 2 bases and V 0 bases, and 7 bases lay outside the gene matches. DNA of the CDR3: TGTGCCAGCAGCTTGGTAAGCGGGAGGCCCTCCACAGATACGCAGTATTTT. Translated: CASSLVSGRPSTDTQYF.

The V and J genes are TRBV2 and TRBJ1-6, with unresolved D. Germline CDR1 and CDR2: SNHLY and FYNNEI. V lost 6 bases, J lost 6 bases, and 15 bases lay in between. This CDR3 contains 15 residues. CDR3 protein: CASRASEATNSPLHF. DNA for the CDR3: TGTGCCAGCAGGGCGTCGGAGGCGACTAATTCACCCCTCCACTTT.

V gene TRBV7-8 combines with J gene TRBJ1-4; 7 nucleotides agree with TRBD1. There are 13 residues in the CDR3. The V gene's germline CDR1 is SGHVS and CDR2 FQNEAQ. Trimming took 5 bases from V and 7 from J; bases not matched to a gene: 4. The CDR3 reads CASSRDRVEKLFF. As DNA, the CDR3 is TGTGCCAGCAGCCGTGACAGGGTTGAAAAACTGTTTTTT.

The CDR3 region is CASSPHPQSDTQYF. For the CDR3, the DNA is TGTGCCAGCAGCCCCCACCCCCAGTCAGATACGCAGTATTTT. This rearrangement joins TRBV9 to TRBJ2-3; D gene uncertain. The CDR3 is 14 amino acids. Trimming took 4 bases from V and 4 from J, leaving 13 bases between them. The germline CDR1 and CDR2 sequences are SGDLS and YYNGEE.

CDR3 residues: CASSELMGQGEQYF. DNA of the CDR3: TGTGCCAGCAGTGAATTGATGGGACAGGGCGAGCAGTACTTC. The chain employs TRBV6-1 and TRBJ2-7; TRBD1 agrees at 9 bases. Germline CDR1 is MNHNS and CDR2 is SASEGT. J was trimmed by 6 bases and V by 2 bases; bases with no gene match: 5. The CDR3 length is 14 residues.

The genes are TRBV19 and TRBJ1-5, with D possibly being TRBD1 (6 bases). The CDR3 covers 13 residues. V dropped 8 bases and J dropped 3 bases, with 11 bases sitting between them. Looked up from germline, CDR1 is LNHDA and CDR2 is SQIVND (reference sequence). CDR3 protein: CASDQGINQPQHF. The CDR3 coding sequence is TGTGCCAGTGATCAGGGGATCAATCAGCCCCAGCATTTT.